The rows below give T cell receptor beta chains drawn from one sample of a study of OX40 agonist ivuxolimab in advanced cancers. TCRdb keeps only in-frame clones here, not all; method: immunoSEQ multiplex PCR. The repertoire holds approximately 89,000 clones, with approximately 91% as singletons. The sample in question was CD4+ or CD8+ T cells sorted from blood, obtained in a trial of the OX40 agonist ivuxolimab. The receptor set was obtained from an adult with an advanced solid tumor such as melanoma, head and neck, liver or kidney cancer. Each CDR3 is given with its conserved first and last residue. The order of the fields is clone size, D gene, V gene, CDR3 protein. The D gene is left open where the match is weak. Size tells how often a clone was seen (once, few, many) or the class of an expanded clone, and some rows leave it out.

clone size: -
D gene: -
V gene: TRBV7-9
CDR3 protein: CASSLEEGTEAFF

clone size: -
D gene: -
V gene: TRBV6-4
CDR3 protein: CASSPGGGAHNSPLHF

clone size: -
D gene: -
V gene: TRBV9
CDR3 protein: CASSAQTDSNQPQHF

clone size: -
D gene: TRBD1
V gene: TRBV7-2
CDR3 protein: CASSLVSGTGSYEQYF

clone size: -
D gene: TRBD1
V gene: TRBV6-5
CDR3 protein: CASSPRTGGQETQYF

clone size: -
D gene: -
V gene: TRBV29-1
CDR3 protein: CSVATDVNTEAFF

clone size: once
D gene: -
V gene: TRBV18
CDR3 protein: CASSPGQSNQPQHF

clone size: -
D gene: -
V gene: TRBV28
CDR3 protein: CASSVQGIYGYTF

clone size: -
D gene: TRBD1
V gene: TRBV7-9
CDR3 protein: CASSLLTGVGYTF

clone size: -
D gene: -
V gene: TRBV18
CDR3 protein: CASSPALSGGTTGELFF

clone size: -
D gene: TRBD2
V gene: TRBV4-1
CDR3 protein: CASSYQLAGAYEQYF

clone size: -
D gene: TRBD1
V gene: TRBV10-3
CDR3 protein: CAITGSPGQGGTGELFF